The sequence of this T cell receptor beta chain was determined in a study of control samples from healthy donors and cancer patients. Trimming took off 0 bases at V and 0 bases at J, with 7 bases between the two ends. Germline loops: CDR1 SGHNT, CDR2 YYREEE (reference sequence). The CDR3 is 15 amino acids. Some clones are missing from TCRdb's copy, which holds only in-frame ones; the method was immunoSEQ multiplex PCR. The sample includes roughly 74,000 clones, around 94% of them seen just once. The chain has TRBV5-4 and TRBJ1-3; D is unclear. The sample comprised blood. This sequence was found in a woman aged 18 to 35 in good health. The CDR3, as DNA: TGTGCCAGCAGCTTGGGGCTTAACTCTGGAAACACCATATATTTT. It is translated as CASSLGLNSGNTIYF.